In this sample, the clone carrying this TCR beta chain turned up once. Its antigen remains unknown. This CDR3 has 17 residues. V lost 0 bases and J 2 bases, leaving 15 bases between the germline ends. In germline, CDR1 is SGHDT, CDR2 YYEEEE. The data were produced by immunoSEQ multiplex PCR, yet TCRdb's version contains in-frame clones alone and is incomplete. Seen here are about 100,000 clones, about 88% observed once, and the top ten hold 2.8%. This record belongs to a study of T cell responses to AZD1222 COVID-19 vaccine. Study findings and constraints: Researchers took repertoire samples only after the peak T cell response had come. Vaccination with two AZD1222 doses was followed by a rise in Spike-specific TCR breadth and depth. White British ancestry dominated among donors, who included more females, and clonal diversity was possibly underestimated. Baseline testing showed seropositivity in only 5 or 6 AZD1222 recipients.

This TCR derives from an adult in good health. J is TRBJ1-5 and V is TRBV5-6; D is perhaps TRBD1 (6 bases). Here the sequenced sample was peripheral blood, taken on day 0 of AZD1222 vaccination. The CDR3 DNA follows: TGTGCCAGCAGCTTGGCCGGAGGGGGAAGTGGCAATCAGCCCCAGCATTTT. This encodes CASSLAGGGSGNQPQHF.